This TCR beta chain was sequenced during a study of cytomegalovirus exposure and HLA in healthy donors. This clone came up once. What it binds is unknown. Assay: immunoSEQ multiplex PCR; the TCRdb copy retains only in-frame clones and omits some. The sample has under 250,000 clones, over 80% seen once; the top ten hold roughly 5.4%. CDR1 and CDR2 (germline): MGHRA, YSYEKL. The CDR3 is 18 amino acids. V dropped 0 bases and J dropped 0 bases, with 12 bases sitting between them. Study findings and constraints: Subsequent analysis showed first-cohort TCR clusters tending to co-occur in 95 to 150 validation repertoires. Rare sequences made up most TCRs, while some public TCRs were found in many donors.

This sequence joins TRBV4-1 and TRBJ2-6; TRBD1 is a possible D gene (6 bases). The TCR was taken from a woman younger than 35 in good health and CMV-seronegative. The sequenced sample consisted of PBMCs. The chain's CDR3 is CASSQDEGGISGANVLTF. CDR3 DNA: TGCGCCAGCAGCCAAGACGAAGGGGGAATCTCTGGGGCCAACGTCCTGACTTTC.